This T cell receptor (beta chain) was captured in a study of beta chain features in type 1 diabetes. Notes on the study in general: With patients and controls alike, PCR might favor shorter templates to an equal degree. Researchers report that Type 1 diabetes patients had moderately but significantly shorter TCRB CDR3s across all four CD4+ subsets.

The germline CDR1 and CDR2 sequences are SNHLY and FYNNEI. The CDR3 contains 12 residues. V lost 11 bases to trimming and J lost 8 bases, with 13 bases between them. The sequenced template was cDNA made from the entire isolated RNA. Data came from immunoSEQ multiplex PCR; TCRdb stores just in-frame clones and leaves some out. The table has 140,000 or so clones, less than 15% seen once. This clone came up a few times. Antigen specificity is unknown. The sequencing sample was made of central memory CD4+ T cells from blood. The clonotype originates from a man between 18 and 29 years old with type 1 diabetes. The V gene is TRBV2, the J gene TRBJ1-6; D possibly corresponds to TRBD1 (5 bases). CDR3 loop: CAAAQVDSPLHF. For the CDR3, the DNA is TGTGCCGCGGCACAGGTCGATTCACCCCTCCACTTT.